A selection of T cell receptor beta chains follows, all from one sample in a study of metastatic and nonmetastatic thyroid tumors. TCRdb re-called the PCR reads with MiXCR. Among 25,000 to 35,000 clones, about 17% were seen once, and the ten largest hold approximately 5%. Specimen: blood. The receptors stem from a female donor with papillary thyroid cancer or a benign thyroid nodule (not recorded which). Some clones in this sample may be carry-over from other donors' samples. Both conserved end residues are part of each CDR3. Fields, in order: J gene, V gene, D gene, clone size, CDR3 protein, CDR3 DNA. The D gene is left open where the match is weak. Clone size is shown for a subset of rows, as once, few, many or a class of expanded clone.

j_gene: TRBJ1-5; v_gene: TRBV20-1; d_gene: TRBD1; abundance: many; CDR3aa: CSANRGQSNQPQHF; CDR3nt: TGCAGTGCAAACAGGGGGCAAAGCAATCAGCCCCAGCATTTT
j_gene: TRBJ2-1; v_gene: TRBV7-9; d_gene: TRBD1; abundance: medium-sized; CDR3aa: CASSSSTGLEQFF; CDR3nt: TGTGCCAGCAGCTCATCGACAGGGTTGGAGCAGTTCTTC
j_gene: TRBJ2-2; v_gene: TRBV10-2; d_gene: -; abundance: many; CDR3aa: CASSDFPRGGELFF; CDR3nt: TGCGCCAGCAGTGATTTCCCCCGGGGCGGGGAGCTGTTTTTT
j_gene: TRBJ1-6; v_gene: TRBV6-1; d_gene: -; abundance: medium-sized; CDR3aa: CASSRGHSPLHF; CDR3nt: TGTGCCAGCAGCCGCGGACATTCACCCCTCCACTTT
j_gene: TRBJ1-2; v_gene: TRBV7-3; d_gene: -; abundance: -; CDR3aa: CASSPHTVQGDGYTF; CDR3nt: TGTGCCAGCAGCCCCCATACGGTACAGGGAGACGGCTACACCTTC
j_gene: TRBJ1-1; v_gene: TRBV6-2/TRBV6-3; d_gene: -; abundance: few; CDR3aa: CASSYSHSSGVAFF; CDR3nt: TGTGCCAGCAGTTACTCGCACAGTTCAGGTGTAGCTTTCTTT
j_gene: TRBJ2-3; v_gene: TRBV5-1; d_gene: -; abundance: many; CDR3aa: CASSPTVEGEVTDTQYF; CDR3nt: TGCGCCAGCAGCCCGACCGTCGAGGGGGAGGTCACAGATACGCAGTATTTT
j_gene: TRBJ2-6; v_gene: TRBV5-1; d_gene: -; abundance: many; CDR3aa: CASSFSVSGANVLTF; CDR3nt: TGCGCCAGCAGCTTCTCTGTCTCTGGGGCCAACGTCCTGACTTTC
j_gene: TRBJ1-3; v_gene: TRBV4-1; d_gene: -; abundance: many; CDR3aa: CASSQYESSGFSGNTIYF; CDR3nt: TGCGCCAGCAGCCAATATGAGTCATCAGGGTTCTCTGGAAACACCATATATTTT
j_gene: TRBJ2-3; v_gene: TRBV11-2; d_gene: TRBD2; abundance: many; CDR3aa: CASSPSMEGLGVKDTQYF; CDR3nt: TGTGCCAGCAGCCCATCGATGGAGGGACTAGGGGTTAAGGATACGCAGTATTTT
j_gene: TRBJ1-5; v_gene: TRBV6-1; d_gene: -; abundance: few; CDR3aa: CASIIDGNQPQHF; CDR3nt: TGTGCCAGCATAATAGACGGTAATCAGCCCCAGCATTTT
j_gene: TRBJ2-5; v_gene: TRBV5-4; d_gene: -; abundance: many; CDR3aa: CASTSGTEETQYF; CDR3nt: TGTGCCAGCACCTCCGGGACGGAAGAGACCCAGTACTTC
j_gene: TRBJ2-1; v_gene: TRBV19; d_gene: TRBD2; abundance: -; CDR3aa: CSSRPLAGGPTHNEQFF; CDR3nt: TGTTCTAGTAGACCACTAGCGGGAGGTCCAACACACAATGAGCAGTTCTTC
j_gene: TRBJ2-1; v_gene: TRBV30; d_gene: TRBD2; abundance: few; CDR3aa: CAWGGERDWDEQFF; CDR3nt: TGTGCCTGGGGGGGAGAGCGGGATTGGGATGAGCAGTTCTTC
j_gene: TRBJ1-1; v_gene: TRBV20-1; d_gene: -; abundance: -; CDR3aa: CSVAVSDTEALF; CDR3nt: TGCAGTGTCGCCGTTTCGGACACTGAAGCTTTATTC
j_gene: TRBJ2-7; v_gene: TRBV2; d_gene: -; abundance: many; CDR3aa: CASSEAVGSLNSYEQYF; CDR3nt: TGTGCCAGCAGTGAAGCGGTCGGGAGCTTGAATTCCTACGAGCAGTACTTC
j_gene: TRBJ1-2; v_gene: TRBV29-1; d_gene: TRBD1; abundance: many; CDR3aa: CSVWGQGASGYTF; CDR3nt: TGCAGCGTTTGGGGACAGGGGGCGAGTGGCTACACCTTC
j_gene: TRBJ1-4; v_gene: TRBV5-1; d_gene: TRBD1; abundance: many; CDR3aa: CASSLGQGDEKLFF; CDR3nt: TGCGCCAGCAGCTTGGGACAGGGGGATGAAAAACTGTTTTTT
j_gene: TRBJ1-3; v_gene: TRBV28; d_gene: TRBD1; abundance: many; CDR3aa: CATQGDREDTIYF; CDR3nt: TGTGCCACCCAGGGCGACAGGGAGGACACCATATATTTT
j_gene: TRBJ1-1; v_gene: TRBV6-1; d_gene: TRBD1; abundance: medium-sized; CDR3aa: CASSEGTGGTEAFF; CDR3nt: TGTGCCAGCAGTGAAGGGACAGGGGGCACTGAAGCTTTCTTT
j_gene: TRBJ2-7; v_gene: TRBV20-1; d_gene: TRBD2; abundance: -; CDR3aa: CSASRSGSFSYEQYF; CDR3nt: TGCAGTGCAAGTCGGAGCGGGAGTTTCTCCTACGAGCAGTACTTC
j_gene: TRBJ1-2; v_gene: TRBV28; d_gene: TRBD1; abundance: many; CDR3aa: CASSFPGQNGYGYTF; CDR3nt: TGTGCCAGCAGTTTCCCGGGACAGAATGGCTATGGCTACACCTTC
j_gene: TRBJ1-2; v_gene: TRBV12-3/TRBV12-4; d_gene: -; abundance: -; CDR3aa: CASSSAGGLVYGYTF; CDR3nt: TGTGCCAGCAGTTCGGCGGGGGGACTAGTCTATGGCTACACCTTC
j_gene: TRBJ1-4; v_gene: TRBV5-1; d_gene: -; abundance: many; CDR3aa: CASSTNPGTNEKLFF; CDR3nt: TGCGCCAGCAGCACAAACCCAGGAACTAATGAAAAACTGTTTTTT
j_gene: TRBJ2-1; v_gene: TRBV6-1; d_gene: -; abundance: medium-sized; CDR3aa: CASSMDNYNEQFF; CDR3nt: TGTGCCAGCAGCATGGACAACTACAATGAGCAGTTCTTC
j_gene: TRBJ2-1; v_gene: TRBV4-2; d_gene: -; abundance: -; CDR3aa: CASSQDSGQRNEQFF; CDR3nt: TGTGCCAGCAGCCAAGATTCAGGACAACGCAATGAGCAGTTCTTC
j_gene: TRBJ1-6; v_gene: TRBV9; d_gene: TRBD1; abundance: -; CDR3aa: CASSEWTGNLPLHF; CDR3nt: TGTGCCAGTAGCGAGTGGACAGGAAATTTACCCCTCCACTTT
j_gene: TRBJ1-6; v_gene: TRBV11-3; d_gene: -; abundance: many; CDR3aa: CASSSGVGSPLHF; CDR3nt: TGTGCCAGCAGCTCAGGGGTTGGATCACCCCTCCACTTT
j_gene: TRBJ1-6; v_gene: TRBV27; d_gene: -; abundance: many; CDR3aa: CASSPLKNSPLHF; CDR3nt: TGTGCCAGCAGTCCCCTAAAAAATTCACCCCTCCACTTT
j_gene: TRBJ2-1; v_gene: TRBV10-2; d_gene: TRBD2; abundance: many; CDR3aa: CASEETSGGINEQFF; CDR3nt: TGCGCCAGCGAGGAAACTAGCGGGGGGATCAATGAGCAGTTCTTC
j_gene: TRBJ2-5; v_gene: TRBV6-7; d_gene: TRBD1; abundance: many; CDR3aa: CASSYNRGVLETQYF; CDR3nt: TGTGCCAGCAGTTACAACAGGGGAGTTTTGGAGACCCAGTACTTC
j_gene: TRBJ2-1; v_gene: TRBV29-1; d_gene: TRBD1; abundance: many; CDR3aa: CSVEGTGLRENEQFF; CDR3nt: TGCAGCGTTGAAGGGACAGGGCTTCGGGAAAATGAGCAGTTCTTC
j_gene: TRBJ2-3; v_gene: TRBV4-2; d_gene: TRBD2; abundance: many; CDR3aa: CASSPNLRTSGRFTDTQYF; CDR3nt: TGTGCCAGCAGCCCCAACCTAAGGACTAGCGGGAGGTTCACAGATACGCAGTATTTT
j_gene: TRBJ1-5; v_gene: TRBV15; d_gene: TRBD1; abundance: many; CDR3aa: CATSLTGGDQPRHF; CDR3nt: TGTGCCACCAGCTTGACAGGGGGGGATCAGCCCCGGCATTTT
j_gene: TRBJ2-5; v_gene: TRBV7-3; d_gene: -; abundance: many; CDR3aa: CASSSGPERTQYF; CDR3nt: TGTGCCAGCAGCTCCGGGCCCGAAAGGACCCAGTACTTC
j_gene: TRBJ2-2; v_gene: TRBV6-1; d_gene: -; abundance: few; CDR3aa: CPSSEFYTNTGELFF; CDR3nt: TGTCCCAGCAGTGAATTTTACACTAACACCGGTGAGCTGTTTTTT
j_gene: TRBJ2-7; v_gene: TRBV7-2; d_gene: -; abundance: few; CDR3aa: CASRTGWYEQYF; CDR3nt: TGTGCCAGCAGAACGGGGTGGTACGAGCAGTACTTC
j_gene: TRBJ1-1; v_gene: TRBV2; d_gene: -; abundance: many; CDR3aa: CASAADLTAGTEAFF; CDR3nt: TGTGCCAGCGCGGCTGATCTAACTGCGGGTACTGAAGCTTTCTTT
j_gene: TRBJ1-2; v_gene: TRBV20-1; d_gene: TRBD1; abundance: -; CDR3aa: CSARVSAQGAVYGYTF; CDR3nt: TGCAGTGCTAGAGTTTCAGCCCAGGGGGCGGTCTATGGCTACACCTTC
j_gene: TRBJ1-5; v_gene: TRBV6-1; d_gene: -; abundance: -; CDR3aa: CASSDYGRGTSQPQHF; CDR3nt: TGTGCCAGCAGTGATTACGGAAGGGGGACGAGCCAGCCCCAGCATTTT
j_gene: TRBJ2-7; v_gene: TRBV7-9; d_gene: -; abundance: many; CDR3aa: CASKKGQRSSYEQYF; CDR3nt: TGTGCCAGCAAGAAAGGACAGAGAAGCTCCTACGAGCAGTACTTC
j_gene: TRBJ2-1; v_gene: TRBV7-8; d_gene: -; abundance: many; CDR3aa: CASSLVTGYNEQFF; CDR3nt: TGTGCCAGCAGCTTAGTCACGGGATACAATGAGCAGTTCTTC